The T cell receptor (beta chain) described here comes from a study of vaccination and CD4 T cells after COVID-19. Across the study: In culture, cells were exposed to overlapping spike peptides from SARS-CoV-2, HCoV-NL63, HCoV-OC43 and HCoV-229E.

A word on this clonotype: Its specificity is not known. At one boundary the junction diverges from the germline segment, which might be a read error.

Oncomine TCR Beta short-read sequencing was applied to DNA from cultured CD4+ T cells. TCRdb re-analysed the PCR reads in MiXCR, keeping a single row per CDR3 protein. Here the sample spans more than 20,000 distinct CDR3 sequences, about 31% being singletons. Specified time point: late sampling 161 to 241 days after vaccination in three convalescent patients. Treatment here: roughly 10-day PBMC culture with coronavirus spike peptide pools or control peptides (ViraFEST assay). CDR1 and CDR2 from the germline V gene are SGHTA and FQGNSA. The CDR3 loop spans 15 amino acids. The sequenced sample was CD4+ T cells from blood, cultured in vitro, obtained about 7 months after SARS-CoV-2 vaccination. This chain connects TRBV7-2 to TRBJ2-7; TRBD2 might be the D (6 bases). This clonotype originated in a human donor who had recovered from COVID-19. The CDR3, as DNA: TGTGCCAGCAGCTTGCTTAGCGGAGACAGCTACGAGCAGCACTTC. Amino acid sequence: CASSLLSGDSYEQHF. The whole variable domain, remainder taken from reference TRBV7-2 and TRBJ2-7, is GAGVSQSPSNKVTEKGKDVELRCDPISGHTALYWYRQSLGQGLEFLIYFQGNSAPDKSGLPSDRFSAERTGGSVSTLTIQRTQQEDSAVYLCASSLLSGDSYEQHFGPGTRLTVT.